One sample yielded the 21 T cell receptor beta chains listed below, sequenced in a study of blood T cell repertoires in COVID-19. Only in-frame clones appear in the TCRdb table, and some are missing; sequencing was by immunoSEQ multiplex PCR. The sample yields just over 300,000 clones, 70% to 90% seen once. Source material: PBMCs or T cells enriched from blood (not recorded which). These receptors all stem from a man aged 25 to 40 who had recovered from COVID-19.

The chain joins TRBV12-3 or TRBV12-4 to TRBJ1-2; D is undetermined. The ends were cut back, 3 bases at V and 6 bases at J, with 11 bases in the middle. The CDR3 consists of 13 residues. CDR3 loop: CASSFQIQDGYTF. CDR3 sequence (DNA): TGTGCCAGCAGTTTCCAGATCCAAGATGGCTACACCTTC.

The chain joins TRBV12-3 or TRBV12-4 to TRBJ1-2, with no clear D. CDR3 length: 13 residues. The V gene lost 4 bases and the J gene lost 7 bases, with 13 bases spanning the gap. CDR3: CASSSLGSGGYTF. In DNA, the CDR3 is TGTGCCAGCAGTTCCCTCGGGTCGGGTGGCTACACCTTC.

The chain has TRBV27 and TRBJ1-2, with a weak D call TRBD1 (5 bases). This CDR3 is built from 12 residues. The V gene lost 6 bases and the J gene lost 2 bases, with 7 bases spanning the gap. Per germline, CDR1 MNHEY and CDR2 SMNVEV (reference sequence). CDR3 loop: CASRRGNYGYTF. In nucleotides, the CDR3 is TGTGCCAGCAGGCGGGGGAACTATGGCTACACCTTC.

This clone was detected only once. The CDR3 sequence is CASSPGTSGTGELFF. CDR3 nucleotide sequence: TGTGCCAGCAGTCCCGGGACTAGCGGCACCGGGGAGCTGTTTTTT. The V call is TRBV27, the J call TRBJ2-2, with TRBD2 identical over 11 bases. With V trimmed by 5 bases and J by 4 bases, 3 bases remained unmatched. The CDR3 has 15 amino acids. The germline V gene has CDR1 MNHEY and CDR2 SMNVEV (reference sequence).

This clone occurred a few times. The V call is TRBV7-2, the J call TRBJ2-7, with TRBD2 identical over 7 bases. The CDR3 consists of 14 residues. Germline V CDR1 and CDR2: SGHTA, FQGNSA. V lost 4 bases and J lost 1; bases outside the gene matches: 4. This chain's CDR3 is CASSSRDYSYEQYF. The CDR3 nucleotides read TGTGCCAGCAGCTCCCGGGACTATTCCTACGAGCAGTACTTC.

The J gene is TRBJ1-1, the V gene TRBV7-2; TRBD1 is a possible D gene (5 bases). CDR3 size: 16 residues. V was shortened by 0 bases and J by 2 bases, with 13 bases between the two germline ends. The germline gives CDR1 SGHTA, CDR2 FQGNSA. This chain's CDR3 is CASSLASTAENTEAFF. The CDR3 DNA follows: TGTGCCAGCAGCTTAGCGTCGACAGCTGAAAACACTGAAGCTTTCTTT.

The chain combines TRBV6-1 with TRBJ2-1; 8 bases agree with TRBD2. V dropped 2 bases and J dropped 5; count of bases not matched to a gene: 5. This CDR3 is 15 amino acids long. Germline-derived CDR1 and CDR2 are MNHNS and SASEGT. CDR3 nucleotides: TGTGCCAGCAGTGAAAAAAGCGGGAGTCACAATGAGCAGTTCTTC. Translated: CASSEKSGSHNEQFF.

V is TRBV30 and J is TRBJ2-5; 8 nucleotides agree with TRBD2. V dropped 3 bases and J dropped 5; count of bases not matched to a gene: 14. This CDR3 spans 16 amino acids. CDR1 and CDR2 from the germline V gene are GTSNPN and SVGIG (reference sequence). The CDR3 spells CAWSGLAGMGSETQYF. The DNA of the CDR3 is TGTGCCTGGAGCGGTTTAGCGGGGATGGGTAGTGAGACCCAGTACTTC.

The chain recombines TRBV10-3 with TRBJ2-6; tentative D call: TRBD1 (6 bases). This CDR3 contains 17 residues. V was clipped by 8 bases and J by 0 bases, with 17 bases between them. Germline-derived CDR1 and CDR2 are ENHRY and SYGVKD. CDR3 residues: CAIWPGELGSGANVLTF. Here the CDR3 DNA reads TGTGCCATCTGGCCAGGGGAGTTAGGCTCTGGGGCCAACGTCCTGACTTTC.

This rearrangement joins TRBV3-1 (or the pseudogene TRBV3-2) to TRBJ1-1, with unresolved D. Trimming cost V 1 base and J 0 bases, with 9 bases left between them. The germline V gene encodes CDR1 LGHDT and CDR2 YNNKEL (reference sequence). The CDR3 is 15 amino acids. CDR3 sequence: CASSQGDVVNTEAFF. The CDR3 nucleotides read TGTGCCAGCAGCCAAGGAGATGTCGTGAACACTGAAGCTTTCTTT.

This sequence joins TRBV12-5 and TRBJ2-1; possible D gene TRBD1, 5 bases. The V gene's germline CDR1 is LGHNT and CDR2 FRNRAP. Trimming pared 1 base from V and 7 bases from J, leaving 8 bases between. The CDR3 contains 13 residues. In nucleotides, the CDR3 is TGTGCTAGTGGTTTGGAAAGGGGAAATGAGCAGTTCTTC. Encoded protein: CASGLERGNEQFF.

This sequence joins TRBV11-3 and TRBJ2-3; possibly TRBD1 for D (6 bases). Per germline, CDR1 SGHNT and CDR2 YENEEA. The CDR3 length is 17 residues. The V end was cut by 1 base, the J end by 6 bases, with 20 bases between. CDR3 sequence: CASSLGLWGPQLDTQYF. Written as DNA, the CDR3 is TGTGCCAGCAGCTTAGGGTTATGGGGGCCGCAGTTGGATACGCAGTATTTT.

J is TRBJ2-1 and V is TRBV5-1, with D possibly being TRBD1 (6 bases). The V gene lost 3 bases and the J gene lost 6 bases, with 13 bases spanning the gap. There are 14 residues in the CDR3. Germline V gives CDR1 SGHRS, CDR2 YFSETQ. Here the CDR3 reads CASSSEGGINEQFF. Here the CDR3 DNA reads TGCGCCAGCAGCTCCGAAGGGGGAATCAATGAGCAGTTCTTC.

The chain uses TRBV7-9 and TRBJ2-3; no clear D gene. Germline V gives CDR1 SEHNR, CDR2 FQNEAQ (reference sequence). Between the trimmed V and J ends, which lost 4 bases and 3 bases, there was a span of 5 bases. The CDR3 contains 12 residues. The CDR3: CASSYETDTQYF. DNA of the CDR3: TGTGCCAGCAGCTACGAGACAGATACGCAGTATTTT. Full variable domain (missing parts from reference TRBV7-9 and TRBJ2-3): DTGVSQNPRHKITKRGQNVTFRCDPISEHNRLYWYRQTLGQGPEFLTYFQNEAQLEKSRLLSDRFSAERPKGSFSTLEIQRTEQGDSAMYLCASSYETDTQYFGPGTRLTVL.

J is TRBJ1-1 and V is TRBV6-1, with D uncertain. Trimming removed 2 bases from V and 4 bases from J, with 11 bases in between. The CDR3 has 14 amino acids. CDR1 and CDR2 (germline): MNHNS, SASEGT. The CDR3 coding sequence is TGTGCCAGCAGTGAAAGTATTTCGGGCACTGAAGCTTTCTTT. This gives the protein CASSESISGTEAFF.

The V call is TRBV7-8, the J call TRBJ1-1; the D is unclear. Germline assignment: CDR1 SGHVS and CDR2 FQNEAQ. Deletions cut 6 bases from V and 3 bases from J, with 20 bases between. CDR3 length: 16 residues. Here the CDR3 DNA reads TGTGCCAGCAGTCCGGGTCTTACGAGGTTGGACACTGAAGCTTTCTTT. Translation gives CASSPGLTRLDTEAFF.

The rearrangement uses TRBV30 and TRBJ2-5; the D gene is possibly TRBD2 (7 bases). The germline V gene has CDR1 GTSNPN and CDR2 SVGIG (reference sequence). The CDR3 consists of 14 residues. The ends were cut back, 0 bases at V and 4 bases at J, with 12 bases in the middle. CDR3 sequence reads: CAWSVGRGRETQYF. The CDR3 DNA follows: TGTGCCTGGAGTGTAGGGCGGGGGCGAGAGACCCAGTACTTC.

This clone showed up just once. The rearrangement links TRBV7-9 to TRBJ1-2, with 7 nucleotides matching TRBD1. V dropped 4 bases and J dropped 5; count of bases not matched to a gene: 4. Germline V CDR1 and CDR2: SEHNR, FQNEAQ (reference sequence). The CDR3 is 13 amino acids. Here the CDR3 reads CASSSDREYGYTF. The CDR3 nucleotides are TGTGCCAGCAGCTCTGACAGGGAATATGGCTACACCTTC.

The rearrangement joins TRBV11-3 to TRBJ1-4; 7 bases line up with TRBD1. CDR3 length: 13 residues. Looked up from germline, CDR1 is SGHNT and CDR2 is YENEEA. With V trimmed by 6 bases and J by 5 bases, 3 bases remained unmatched. Written as DNA, the CDR3 is TGTGCCAGCAGTAAGGGGGCAAATGAAAAACTGTTTTTT. Amino acids: CASSKGANEKLFF.

The chain is built from TRBV6-5 and TRBJ2-5, with 7 bases lining up with TRBD1. Germline trimming cut 10 bases from V and 1 base from J; bases unmatched to any gene: 9. The CDR3 length is 14 residues. Germline loops: CDR1 MNHEY, CDR2 SVGAGI. CDR3 nucleotides: TGTGCCACTACCGCGACAGGGCCCCAAGAGACCCAGTACTTC. Translation: CATTATGPQETQYF.

This clone was counted between two and nine times. This chain joins TRBV7-2 and TRBJ1-5, with 7 positions matching TRBD1. Germline-derived CDR1 and CDR2 are SGHTA and FQGNSA. The CDR3 covers 15 residues. Trimming took 6 bases from V and 3 from J; bases not matched to a gene: 8. The CDR3 reads CASRLQGSPNQPQHF. The DNA of the CDR3 is TGTGCCAGCAGGTTACAGGGGAGCCCCAATCAGCCCCAGCATTTT. Complete variable domain (other parts from reference TRBV7-2 and TRBJ1-5): GAGVSQSPSNKVTEKGKDVELRCDPISGHTALYWYRQSLGQGLEFLIYFQGNSAPDKSGLPSDRFSAERTGGSVSTLTIQRTQQEDSAVYLCASRLQGSPNQPQHFGDGTRLSIL.